These 24 T cell receptor beta chains were all obtained from the same sample, sequenced in a study of blood T cell repertoires in COVID-19. Assay: immunoSEQ multiplex PCR; the TCRdb copy retains only in-frame clones and omits some. The sample has 250,000 to 350,000 clones; approximately 91% are singletons. Input material: peripheral blood. The receptor source for this set is a woman in her sixties with acute or convalescent COVID-19.

Comment on this clone: This specimen includes other DNA sequences encoding the same CDR3. V is TRBV3-1 (or the pseudogene TRBV3-2) and J is TRBJ1-1; D not certain. This CDR3 has 15 residues. Trimming cost V 4 bases and J 0 bases, with 12 bases left between them. Germline-derived CDR1 and CDR2 are LGHDT and YNNKEL (reference sequence). The CDR3 protein is CASSPSGPLNTEAFF. The CDR3 region has the DNA TGTGCCAGCAGCCCATCGGGTCCCTTGAACACTGAAGCTTTCTTT.

The chain combines TRBV19 with TRBJ1-3; no definite D call. With 3 bases removed from V and 2 bases from J, the gap between germline ends came to 8 bases. Per germline, CDR1 LNHDA and CDR2 SQIVND (reference sequence). This CDR3 is 14 amino acids long. Here the CDR3 DNA reads TGTGCCAGTAGTATCGGCGGGGCTGGAAACACCATATATTTT. Its protein product is CASSIGGAGNTIYF.

The chain links TRBV5-4 to TRBJ2-7; 13 bases agree with TRBD2. V was pared by 4 bases and J by 2 bases, with 9 bases of the junction left unmatched. The CDR3 has 17 amino acids. Germline CDR1 and CDR2: SGHNT and YYREEE (reference sequence). The CDR3 loop reads CASSRGLAGARTYEQYF. The CDR3 nucleotides are TGTGCCAGCAGCAGAGGACTAGCGGGGGCCAGAACCTACGAGCAGTACTTC.

V and J are TRBV2 and TRBJ2-5; 7 bases align to TRBD2. Per the germline V gene, CDR1 is SNHLY and CDR2 is FYNNEI. J lost 7 bases, V lost 6 bases, and 8 bases had no gene match. This CDR3 spans 13 amino acids. The CDR3 coding sequence is TGTGCCAGCAGGGGGGAGCGGGGTGGGACCCAGTACTTC. This translates into CASRGERGGTQYF. Based on the CDR3 plus reference TRBV2 and TRBJ2-5, the full variable domain is EPEVTQTPSHQVTQMGQEVILRCVPISNHLYFYWYRQILGQKVEFLVSFYNNEISEKSEIFDDQFSVERPDGSNFTLKIRSTKLEDSAMYFCASRGERGGTQYFGPGTRLLVL.

CDR3: CASSLGQGGGNQPQHF. CDR3 DNA: TGTGCCAGCAGCTTGGGGCAGGGAGGAGGCAATCAGCCCCAGCATTTT. The gene calls are TRBV7-6 and TRBJ1-5; weak D call: TRBD1 (5 bases). Trimming removed 3 bases at V and 2 bases at J, with 14 bases between. This CDR3 has 16 residues. The germline V gene encodes CDR1 SGHVS and CDR2 FNYEAQ.

The chain carries TRBV2 and TRBJ2-1, with a possible D match to TRBD1 (6 bases). Germline V gene sequence: CDR1 SNHLY, CDR2 FYNNEI. This CDR3 has 15 residues. The V and J ends lost 4 bases and 8 bases respectively, with 18 bases between them. CDR3 loop: CASSVVEGGLYEQFF. Written as DNA, the CDR3 is TGTGCCAGCAGTGTCGTTGAAGGGGGTTTATATGAGCAGTTCTTC.

This clone was found once. J is TRBJ2-5 and V is TRBV6-5; the D gene is possibly TRBD2 (5 bases). Trimming took off 6 bases at V and 5 bases at J, with 16 bases between the two ends. The germline gives CDR1 MNHEY, CDR2 SVGAGI. This CDR3 has 14 amino acids. The CDR3 nucleotides read TGTGCCAGCAGCCTAGCCCGATCGGAGGAGACCCAGTACTTC. Amino acid sequence: CASSLARSEETQYF.

The V call is TRBV6-5, the J call TRBJ1-6; 10 bases line up with TRBD1. V lost 6 bases and J lost 10; bases outside the gene matches: 3. The CDR3 length is 13 residues. Germline lookup yields CDR1 MNHEY and CDR2 SVGAGI. The CDR3: CASRGTGASPLHF. CDR3 nucleotides: TGTGCCAGCAGGGGGACAGGGGCATCACCCCTCCACTTT.

The chain links TRBV15 to TRBJ2-3; TRBD2 agrees at 11 bases. The CDR3 covers 17 residues. V dropped 2 bases and J dropped 5; count of bases not matched to a gene: 9. Germline assignment: CDR1 LNHNV and CDR2 YYDKDF (reference sequence). CDR3 sequence: CATSRSQLAGEVDTQYF. CDR3 coding DNA: TGTGCCACCAGCAGATCTCAACTAGCGGGAGAGGTAGATACGCAGTATTTT.

V gene TRBV3-1 (or the pseudogene TRBV3-2) combines with J gene TRBJ2-5; 10 bases fit TRBD2. Germline V gene sequence: CDR1 LGHDT, CDR2 YNNKEL (reference sequence). The V and J ends lost 0 bases and 2 bases, in that order; junction bases with no gene match: 12. The CDR3 covers 19 residues. CDR3: CASSQDDLPLAGKQETQYF. CDR3 DNA: TGTGCCAGCAGCCAAGATGACCTCCCACTAGCGGGGAAACAAGAGACCCAGTACTTC.

CDR3 DNA sequence: TGTGCCAGCAGACGACAGAACACTGAAGCTTTCTTT. It encodes CASRRQNTEAFF. The chain uses TRBV11-2 and TRBJ1-1; no clear D gene. This CDR3 comprises 12 residues. The germline V gene has CDR1 SGHAT and CDR2 FQNNGV. V was clipped by 6 bases and J by 1 base, with 6 bases between them.

This chain links TRBV11-2 with TRBJ2-7; 11 bases are shared with TRBD1. The ends lost 1 base at V and 3 bases at J; junction bases unmatched: 8. Germline lookup yields CDR1 SGHAT and CDR2 FQNNGV. This CDR3 contains 17 residues. This chain's CDR3 is CASSLVGGQGVFYEQYF. The CDR3 DNA reads as TGTGCCAGCAGCTTAGTCGGGGGACAGGGGGTTTTCTACGAGCAGTACTTC. Full variable domain (rest looked up from reference TRBV11-2 and TRBJ2-7): EAGVAQSPRYKIIEKRQSVAFWCNPISGHATLYWYQQILGQGPKLLIQFQNNGVVDDSQLPKDRFSAERLKGVDSTLKIQPAKLEDSAVYLCASSLVGGQGVFYEQYFGPGTRLTVT.

The rearrangement uses TRBV3-1 (or the pseudogene TRBV3-2) and TRBJ2-1; 15 bases line up with TRBD2. V was clipped by 4 bases and J by 10 bases; unmatched bases: 11. Germline lookup yields CDR1 LGHDT and CDR2 YNNKEL (reference sequence). This CDR3 is 17 amino acids long. As DNA, the CDR3 is TGTGCCAGCAGCCGGGACCTCAGGACTAGCGGGAGGGCCGAGCAGTTCTTC. It specifies CASSRDLRTSGRAEQFF.

This clone came up once. This chain links TRBV12-3 or TRBV12-4 with TRBJ2-7, with 7 nucleotides matching TRBD1. The V segment lost 6 bases and the J segment 2 bases; nucleotides outside the gene matches: 4. The CDR3 loop spans 13 amino acids. CDR3 in amino acids: CASSRGQTYEQYF. As DNA, the CDR3 is TGTGCCAGCAGCCGGGGACAGACCTACGAGCAGTACTTC.

The CDR3 nucleotides are TGTGCCATCAGTGAGCCGACTAGCGGGACCCCAGATACGCAGTATTTT. Its translation is CAISEPTSGTPDTQYF. The chain is built from TRBV10-3 and TRBJ2-3; TRBD2 aligns across 11 bases. The CDR3 contains 16 residues. The germline CDR1 and CDR2 sequences are ENHRY and SYGVKD. Trimming removed 2 bases from V and 4 bases from J; junction bases left unmatched: 5.

V and J are TRBV5-1 and TRBJ1-3; no firm D call. The V end was cut by 0 bases, the J end by 0 bases, with 7 bases between. The CDR3 runs to 15 residues. CDR1 SGHRS and CDR2 YFSETQ come from the germline V gene. In DNA, the CDR3 is TGCGCCAGCAGCTTGGCCGACACCTCTGGAAACACCATATATTTT. Translation gives CASSLADTSGNTIYF.

This chain joins TRBV20-1 and TRBJ2-1, with D perhaps TRBD2 (6 bases). The CDR3 runs 10 residues. V gave up 6 bases and J gave up 10 bases, with 10 bases separating them. Germline loops: CDR1 DFQATT, CDR2 SNEGSKA (reference sequence). CDR3 protein: CSAVREEQFF. In nucleotides, the CDR3 is TGCAGTGCCGTACGGGAGGAGCAGTTCTTC.

The chain carries TRBV13 and TRBJ2-7; 9 bases line up with TRBD2. CDR3 size: 13 residues. Germline-derived CDR1 and CDR2 are PRHDT and FYEKMQ (reference sequence). J lost 2 bases, V lost 5 bases, and 1 base had no gene match. The CDR3 DNA is TGTGCCAGCAGCGCGGGAGGGACCTACGAGCAGTACTTC. It is translated as CASSAGGTYEQYF.

The chain combines TRBV5-8 with TRBJ2-3; TRBD1 might be the D (6 bases). From germline, CDR1 is SGHTS and CDR2 YDEGEE. V dropped 4 bases and J dropped 5 bases, with 20 bases sitting between them. The CDR3 is 16 amino acids. CDR3 sequence (DNA): TGTGCCAGCAGCCCTGGCAGTGGGGGCCCGGGAGATACGCAGTATTTT. It translates to CASSPGSGGPGDTQYF.

V and J are TRBV6-4 and TRBJ2-1; 10 bases line up with TRBD2. Germline assignment: CDR1 MRHNA and CDR2 SNTAGT. J was trimmed by 5 bases and V by 7 bases; bases with no gene match: 5. The CDR3 contains 14 residues. The CDR3: CASKGLAANNEQFF. CDR3 DNA: TGTGCCAGCAAAGGACTAGCGGCGAACAATGAGCAGTTCTTC.

The CDR3 is CASSLVTANTGELFF. The DNA of the CDR3 is TGTGCCAGCAGCTTAGTGACAGCGAACACCGGGGAGCTGTTTTTT. This sequence joins TRBV7-9 and TRBJ2-2; D is perhaps TRBD1 (5 bases). This CDR3 comprises 15 residues. Per germline, CDR1 SEHNR and CDR2 FQNEAQ (reference sequence). Trimming pared 1 base from V and 0 bases from J, leaving 6 bases between.

The chain carries TRBV11-2 and TRBJ2-1; D gene unclear. Germline CDR1 and CDR2: SGHAT and FQNNGV. CDR3 size: 15 residues. V lost 4 bases and J lost 0, with 10 bases in between. CDR3 DNA sequence: TGTGCCAGCAGCTCTCTCAAGAGCTCCTACAATGAGCAGTTCTTC. This encodes CASSSLKSSYNEQFF.

The CDR3 spells CASSLGTVEAFF. The DNA of the CDR3 is TGTGCCAGCAGCTTGGGGACTGTTGAAGCTTTCTTT. The chain joins TRBV7-9 to TRBJ1-1; a possible D gene is TRBD1 (5 bases). The CDR3 consists of 12 residues. Germline lookup yields CDR1 SEHNR and CDR2 FQNEAQ (reference sequence). V lost 3 bases, J lost 7 bases, and 9 bases lay in between. The full variable domain, rest sourced from reference TRBV7-9 and TRBJ1-1, is DTGVSQNPRHKITKRGQNVTFRCDPISEHNRLYWYRQTLGQGPEFLTYFQNEAQLEKSRLLSDRFSAERPKGSFSTLEIQRTEQGDSAMYLCASSLGTVEAFFGQGTRLTVV.

Notes on this clone: The same CDR3 is also encoded by other DNA sequences in this sample. This rearrangement joins TRBV30 to TRBJ1-5; 9 bases are a match to TRBD1. CDR3 length: 14 amino acids. The germline V gene encodes CDR1 GTSNPN and CDR2 SVGIG (reference sequence). V lost 3 bases and J lost 4; bases outside the gene matches: 4. The CDR3 sequence: CAWRETGGNQPQHF. The CDR3 DNA reads as TGTGCCTGGAGAGAGACAGGGGGTAATCAGCCCCAGCATTTT. Together with reference TRBV30 and TRBJ1-5, the CDR3 gives the full variable domain: SQTIHQWPATLVQPVGSPLSLECTVEGTSNPNLYWYRQAAGRGLQLLFYSVGIGQISSEVPQNLSASRPQDRQFILSSKKLLLSDSGFYLCAWRETGGNQPQHFGDGTRLSIL.